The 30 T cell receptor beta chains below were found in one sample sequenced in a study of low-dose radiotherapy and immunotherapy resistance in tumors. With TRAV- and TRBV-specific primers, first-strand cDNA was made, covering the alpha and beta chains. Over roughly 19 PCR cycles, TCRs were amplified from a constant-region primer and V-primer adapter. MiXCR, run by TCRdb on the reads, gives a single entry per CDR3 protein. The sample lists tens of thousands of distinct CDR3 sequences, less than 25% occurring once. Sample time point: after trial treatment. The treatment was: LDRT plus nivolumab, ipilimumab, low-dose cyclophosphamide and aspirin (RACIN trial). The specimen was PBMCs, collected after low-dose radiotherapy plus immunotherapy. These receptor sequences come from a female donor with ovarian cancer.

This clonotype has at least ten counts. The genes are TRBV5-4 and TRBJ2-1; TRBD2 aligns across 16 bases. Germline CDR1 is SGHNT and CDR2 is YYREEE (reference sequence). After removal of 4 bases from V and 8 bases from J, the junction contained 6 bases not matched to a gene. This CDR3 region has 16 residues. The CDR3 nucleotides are TGTGCCAGCAGCCCGGGGACTAGCGGGAGGGGCGATGAGCAGTTCTTC. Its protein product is CASSPGTSGRGDEQFF.

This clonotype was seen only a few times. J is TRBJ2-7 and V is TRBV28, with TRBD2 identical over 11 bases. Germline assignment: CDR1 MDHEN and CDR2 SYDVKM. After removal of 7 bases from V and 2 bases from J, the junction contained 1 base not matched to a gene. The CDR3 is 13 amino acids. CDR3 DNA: TGTGCCAGCAAACTAGCGGGGGCCTACGAGCAGTACTTC. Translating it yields CASKLAGAYEQYF.

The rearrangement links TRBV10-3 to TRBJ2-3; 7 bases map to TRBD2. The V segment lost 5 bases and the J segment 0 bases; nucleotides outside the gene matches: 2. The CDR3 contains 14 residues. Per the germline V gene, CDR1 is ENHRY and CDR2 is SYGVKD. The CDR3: CAISSGISTDTQYF. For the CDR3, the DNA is TGTGCCATCAGTAGCGGGATTAGCACAGATACGCAGTATTTT.

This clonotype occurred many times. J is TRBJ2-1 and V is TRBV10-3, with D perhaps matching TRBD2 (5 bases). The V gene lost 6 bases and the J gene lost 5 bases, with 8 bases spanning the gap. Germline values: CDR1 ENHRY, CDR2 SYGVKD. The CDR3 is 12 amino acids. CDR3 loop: CAISGNDNEQFF. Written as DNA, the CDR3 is TGTGCCATCAGCGGGAATGACAATGAGCAGTTCTTC.

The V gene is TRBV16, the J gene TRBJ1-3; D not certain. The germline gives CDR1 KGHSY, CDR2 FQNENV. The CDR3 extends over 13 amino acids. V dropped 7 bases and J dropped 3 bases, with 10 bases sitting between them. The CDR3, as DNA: TGTGCCAGCACCGCGATGAATGGAAACACCATATATTTT. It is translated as CASTAMNGNTIYF.

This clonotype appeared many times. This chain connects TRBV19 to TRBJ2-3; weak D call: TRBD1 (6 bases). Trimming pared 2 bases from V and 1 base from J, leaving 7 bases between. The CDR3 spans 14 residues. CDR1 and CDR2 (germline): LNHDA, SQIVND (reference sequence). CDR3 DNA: TGTGCCAGTAGTATACCAGGGGGCACAGATACGCAGTATTTT. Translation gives CASSIPGGTDTQYF.

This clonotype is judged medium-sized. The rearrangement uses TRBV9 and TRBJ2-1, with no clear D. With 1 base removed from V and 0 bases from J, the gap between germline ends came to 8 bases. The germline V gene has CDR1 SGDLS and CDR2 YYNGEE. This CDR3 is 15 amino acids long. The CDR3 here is CASSVSGDSYNEQFF. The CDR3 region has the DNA TGTGCCAGCAGCGTAAGTGGGGACTCCTACAATGAGCAGTTCTTC.

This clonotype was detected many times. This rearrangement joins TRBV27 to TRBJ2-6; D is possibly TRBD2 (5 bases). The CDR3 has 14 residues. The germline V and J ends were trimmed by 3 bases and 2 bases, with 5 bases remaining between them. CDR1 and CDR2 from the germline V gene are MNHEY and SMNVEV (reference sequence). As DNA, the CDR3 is TGTGCCAGCAGTTTGGAGGCTGGGGCCAACGTCCTGACTTTC. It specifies CASSLEAGANVLTF.

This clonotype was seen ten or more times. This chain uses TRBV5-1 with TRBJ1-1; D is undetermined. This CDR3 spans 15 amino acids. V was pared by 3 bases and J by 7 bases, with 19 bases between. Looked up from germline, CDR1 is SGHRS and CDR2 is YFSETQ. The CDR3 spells CASSYEGLALDEAFF. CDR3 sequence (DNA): TGCGCCAGCAGCTACGAGGGCCTGGCCCTGGATGAAGCTTTCTTT.

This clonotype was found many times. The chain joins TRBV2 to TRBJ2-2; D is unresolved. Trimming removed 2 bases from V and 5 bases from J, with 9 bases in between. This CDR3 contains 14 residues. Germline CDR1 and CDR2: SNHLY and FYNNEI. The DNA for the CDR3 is TGTGCCAGCAGTGAATTGAGTAGTACCGGGGAGCTGTTTTTT. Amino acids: CASSELSSTGELFF.

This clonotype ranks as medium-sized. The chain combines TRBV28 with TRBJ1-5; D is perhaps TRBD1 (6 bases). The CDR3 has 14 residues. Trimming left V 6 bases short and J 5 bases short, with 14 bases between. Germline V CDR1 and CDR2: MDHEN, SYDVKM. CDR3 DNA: TGTGCCAGCAGCCTGAGACAGGCAGATCAGCCCCAGCATTTT. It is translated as CASSLRQADQPQHF. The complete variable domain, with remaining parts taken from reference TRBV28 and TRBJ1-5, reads DVKVTQSSRYLVKRTGEKVFLECVQDMDHENMFWYRQDPGLGLRLIYFSYDVKMKEKGDIPEGYSVSREKKERFSLILESASTNQTSMYLCASSLRQADQPQHFGDGTRLSIL.

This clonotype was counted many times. CDR3 in amino acids: CASSLGPGDIQYF. In DNA form, the CDR3 reads TGTGCCAGCAGCTTAGGACCAGGTGACATTCAGTACTTC. The chain couples TRBV11-2 to TRBJ2-4, with unresolved D. Germline CDR1 and CDR2: SGHAT and FQNNGV. The CDR3 spans 13 residues. Trimming left V 1 base short and J 8 bases short, with 9 bases between.

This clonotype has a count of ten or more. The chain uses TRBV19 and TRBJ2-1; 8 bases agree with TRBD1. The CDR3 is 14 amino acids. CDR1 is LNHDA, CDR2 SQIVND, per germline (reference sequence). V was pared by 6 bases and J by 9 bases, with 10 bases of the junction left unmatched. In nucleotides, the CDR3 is TGTGCCAGTAGAACCGGGACAGGCGGTGGTGAGCAGTTCTTC. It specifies CASRTGTGGGEQFF. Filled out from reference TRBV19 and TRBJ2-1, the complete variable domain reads DGGITQSPKYLFRKEGQNVTLSCEQNLNHDAMYWYRQDPGQGLRLIYYSQIVNDFQKGDIAEGYSVSREKKESFPLTVTSAQKNPTAFYLCASRTGTGGGEQFFGPGTRLTVL.

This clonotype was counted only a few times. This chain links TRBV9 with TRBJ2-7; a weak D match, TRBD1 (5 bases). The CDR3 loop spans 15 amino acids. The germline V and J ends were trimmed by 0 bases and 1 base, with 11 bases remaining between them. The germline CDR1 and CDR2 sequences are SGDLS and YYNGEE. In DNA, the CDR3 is TGTGCCAGCAGCGTAGGGGGCAGCGATTCCTACGAGCAGTACTTC. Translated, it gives CASSVGGSDSYEQYF.

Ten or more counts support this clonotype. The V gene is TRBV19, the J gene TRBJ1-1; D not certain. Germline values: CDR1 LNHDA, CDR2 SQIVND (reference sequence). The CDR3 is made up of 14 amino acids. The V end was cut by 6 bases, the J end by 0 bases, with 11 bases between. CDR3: CASRGSGMNTEAFF. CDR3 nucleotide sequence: TGTGCCAGTAGGGGAAGCGGCATGAACACTGAAGCTTTCTTT.

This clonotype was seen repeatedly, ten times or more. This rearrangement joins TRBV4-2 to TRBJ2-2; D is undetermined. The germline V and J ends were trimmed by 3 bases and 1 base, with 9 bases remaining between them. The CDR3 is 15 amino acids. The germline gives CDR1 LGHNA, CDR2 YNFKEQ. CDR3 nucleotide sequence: TGTGCCAGCAGCCATCAACAGAGGAACACCGGGGAGCTGTTTTTT. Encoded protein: CASSHQQRNTGELFF.

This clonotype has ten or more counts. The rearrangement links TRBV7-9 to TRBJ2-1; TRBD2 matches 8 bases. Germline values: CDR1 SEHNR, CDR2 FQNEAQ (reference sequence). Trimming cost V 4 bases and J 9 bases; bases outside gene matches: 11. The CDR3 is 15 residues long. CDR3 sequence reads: CASSSVAGRVGEQFF. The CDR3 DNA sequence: TGTGCCAGCAGCTCAGTAGCGGGGCGGGTTGGTGAGCAGTTCTTC.

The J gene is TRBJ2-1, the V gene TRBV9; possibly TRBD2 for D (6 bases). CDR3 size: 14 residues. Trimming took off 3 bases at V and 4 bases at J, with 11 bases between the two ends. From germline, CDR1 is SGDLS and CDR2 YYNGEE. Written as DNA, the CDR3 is TGTGCCAGCAGCGCCCGGGACTTTTACAATGAGCAGTTCTTC. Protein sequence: CASSARDFYNEQFF.

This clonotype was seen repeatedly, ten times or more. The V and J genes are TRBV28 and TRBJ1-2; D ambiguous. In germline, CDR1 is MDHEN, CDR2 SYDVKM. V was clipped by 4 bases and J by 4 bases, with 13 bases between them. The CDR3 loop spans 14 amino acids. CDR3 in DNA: TGTGCCAGCAGTTCACCGGACGGAATCTATGGCTACACCTTC. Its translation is CASSSPDGIYGYTF.

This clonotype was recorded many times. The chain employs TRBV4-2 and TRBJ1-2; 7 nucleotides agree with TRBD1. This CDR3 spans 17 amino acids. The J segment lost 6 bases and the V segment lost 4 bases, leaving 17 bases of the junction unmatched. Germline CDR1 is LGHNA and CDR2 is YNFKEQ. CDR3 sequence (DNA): TGTGCCAGCAGCCCCACGAGTAGGGGGACAGTCCGGGATGGCTACACCTTC. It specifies CASSPTSRGTVRDGYTF.

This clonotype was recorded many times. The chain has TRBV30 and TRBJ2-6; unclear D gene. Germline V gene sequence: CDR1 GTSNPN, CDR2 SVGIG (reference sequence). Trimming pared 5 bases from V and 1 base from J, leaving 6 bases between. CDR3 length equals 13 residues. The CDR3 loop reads CAWGASGANVLTF. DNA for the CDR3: TGTGCCTGGGGTGCGTCTGGGGCCAACGTCCTGACTTTC.

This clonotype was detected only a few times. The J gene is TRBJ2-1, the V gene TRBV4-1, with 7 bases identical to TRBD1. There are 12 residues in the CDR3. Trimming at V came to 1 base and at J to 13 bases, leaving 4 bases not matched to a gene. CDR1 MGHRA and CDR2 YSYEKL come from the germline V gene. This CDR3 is CASSQVGDRQFF. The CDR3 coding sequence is TGCGCCAGCAGCCAAGTCGGGGACAGACAGTTCTTC.

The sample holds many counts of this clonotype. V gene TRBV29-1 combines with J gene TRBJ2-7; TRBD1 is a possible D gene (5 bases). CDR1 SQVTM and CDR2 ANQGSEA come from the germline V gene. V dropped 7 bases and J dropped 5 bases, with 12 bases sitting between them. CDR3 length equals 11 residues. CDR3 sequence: CSAYQGHEQYF. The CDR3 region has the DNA TGCAGCGCCTACCAGGGCCACGAGCAGTACTTC.

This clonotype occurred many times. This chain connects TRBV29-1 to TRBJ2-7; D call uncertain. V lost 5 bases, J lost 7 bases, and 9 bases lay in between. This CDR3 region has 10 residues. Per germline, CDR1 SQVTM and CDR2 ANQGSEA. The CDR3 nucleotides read TGCAGCGTTAGGGTTCGAGAGCAGTACTTC. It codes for CSVRVREQYF.

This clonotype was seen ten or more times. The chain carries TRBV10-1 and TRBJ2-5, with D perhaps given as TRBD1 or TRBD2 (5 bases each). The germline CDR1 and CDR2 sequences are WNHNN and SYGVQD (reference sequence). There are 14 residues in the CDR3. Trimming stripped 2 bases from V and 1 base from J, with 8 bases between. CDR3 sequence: CASSEGGTQETQYF. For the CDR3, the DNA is TGCGCCAGCAGTGAGGGGGGAACCCAAGAGACCCAGTACTTC.

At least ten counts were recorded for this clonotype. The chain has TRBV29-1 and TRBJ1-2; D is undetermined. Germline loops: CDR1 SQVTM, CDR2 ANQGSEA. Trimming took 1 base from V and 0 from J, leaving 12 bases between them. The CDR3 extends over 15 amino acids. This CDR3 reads CSVEGKGPPNYGYTF. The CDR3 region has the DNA TGCAGCGTTGAAGGGAAAGGTCCCCCTAACTATGGCTACACCTTC. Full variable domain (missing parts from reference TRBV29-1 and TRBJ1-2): SAVISQKPSRDICQRGTSLTIQCQVDSQVTMMFWYRQQPGQSLTLIATANQGSEATYESGFVIDKFPISRPNLTFSTLTVSNMSPEDSSIYLCSVEGKGPPNYGYTFGSGTRLTVV.

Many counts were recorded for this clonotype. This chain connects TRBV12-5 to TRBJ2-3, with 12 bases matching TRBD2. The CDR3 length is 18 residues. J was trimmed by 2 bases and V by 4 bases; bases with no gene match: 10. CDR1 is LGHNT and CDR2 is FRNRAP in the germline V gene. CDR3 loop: CASGSGLAGTLFTDTQYF. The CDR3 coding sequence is TGTGCTAGTGGTTCCGGACTAGCGGGGACACTCTTCACAGATACGCAGTATTTT.

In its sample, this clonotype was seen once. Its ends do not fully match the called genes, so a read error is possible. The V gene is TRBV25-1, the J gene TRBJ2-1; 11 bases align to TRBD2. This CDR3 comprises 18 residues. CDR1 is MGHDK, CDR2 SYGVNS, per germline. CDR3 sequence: CASRESQYSGGAYNEQFF. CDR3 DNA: TGTGCCAGCAGAGAATCCCAATATAGCGGGGGGGCCTACAATGAGCAGTTCTTC.

The CDR3: CASRAKTGPYGEQYF. For the CDR3, the DNA is TGTGCCAGCAGAGCGAAGACAGGGCCCTACGGAGAGCAGTACTTC. The chain uses TRBV9 and TRBJ2-7, with TRBD1 identical over 7 bases. The V gene end was trimmed by 5 bases and the J gene end by 7 bases; junction bases not matched to a gene: 15. Germline V lookup: CDR1 SGDLS, CDR2 YYNGEE. This CDR3 is built from 15 residues.

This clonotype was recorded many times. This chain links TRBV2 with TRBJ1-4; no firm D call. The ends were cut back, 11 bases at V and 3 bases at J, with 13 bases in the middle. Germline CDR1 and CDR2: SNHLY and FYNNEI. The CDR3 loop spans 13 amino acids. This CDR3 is CAGRRRANEKLFF. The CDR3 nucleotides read TGTGCCGGACGACGGAGGGCTAATGAAAAACTGTTTTTT.